These 9 T cell receptor beta chains were sequenced from one sample in a study of type 1 regulatory T cells. Using its own MiXCR run on the reads, TCRdb lists one record per CDR3 protein. The sample contains approximately 43,000 distinct CDR3 sequences, 12% of which appear only once. These receptors have no known antigen. The specimen sequenced was cultured non-Tr1 T cells, either the whole culture or a sorted T cell fraction (not recorded which). These receptors all come from a human donor in good health.

This clonotype was seen a handful of times. V and J are TRBV29-1 and TRBJ2-4; D is perhaps TRBD2 (6 bases). The V and J ends lost 2 bases and 7 bases respectively, with 18 bases between them. The germline V gene has CDR1 SQVTM and CDR2 ANQGSEA. This CDR3 has 15 residues. The chain's CDR3 is CSVERGLGPGNIQYF. CDR3 DNA sequence: TGCAGCGTTGAAAGGGGACTGGGGCCTGGGAACATTCAGTACTTC.

This clonotype was detected ten times or more. The chain has TRBV27 and TRBJ1-4; a possible D gene is TRBD1 (5 bases). There are 15 residues in the CDR3. V lost 5 bases, J lost 3 bases, and 13 bases lay in between. Germline V CDR1 and CDR2: MNHEY, SMNVEV (reference sequence). CDR3 DNA: TGTGCCAGCAGTCTCGCAGGGTTAGCTAATGAAAAACTGTTTTTT. Translation gives CASSLAGLANEKLFF.

This clonotype was seen repeatedly, ten times or more. The chain has TRBV20-1 and TRBJ1-6; maybe TRBD1 (6 bases). The CDR3 has 13 residues. Germline CDR1 and CDR2: DFQATT and SNEGSKA (reference sequence). Deletions cut 1 base from V and 9 bases from J, with 10 bases between. CDR3 protein: CSARVGGSSPLHF. In DNA form, the CDR3 reads TGCAGTGCTAGAGTAGGGGGGAGTTCACCCCTCCACTTT.

The chain carries TRBV7-2 and TRBJ1-1, with 9 bases fitting TRBD1. V was pared by 5 bases and J by 11 bases, with 12 bases of the junction left unmatched. The CDR3 loop spans 14 amino acids. Germline assignment: CDR1 SGHTA and CDR2 FQGNSA. The CDR3 DNA reads as TGTGCCAGCAGCAGACCGGGACAGGGTATTTTCGCTTTCTTT. As protein: CASSRPGQGIFAFF.

This clonotype has just a few counts. The chain has TRBV5-1 and TRBJ2-6, with 9 bases that match TRBD1. Germline-derived CDR1 and CDR2 are SGHRS and YFSETQ. V dropped 6 bases and J dropped 1; count of bases not matched to a gene: 5. This CDR3 is built from 16 residues. The CDR3 loop is CASTGQGISGANVLTF. CDR3 sequence (DNA): TGCGCCAGCACGGGACAGGGTATATCTGGGGCCAACGTCCTGACTTTC. Based on the CDR3 plus reference TRBV5-1 and TRBJ2-6, the full variable domain is KAGVTQTPRYLIKTRGQQVTLSCSPISGHRSVSWYQQTPGQGLQFLFEYFSETQRNKGNFPGRFSGRQFSNSRSEMNVSTLELGDSALYLCASTGQGISGANVLTFGAGSRLTVL.

This clonotype was seen more than once but under ten times. This rearrangement joins TRBV2 to TRBJ1-5, with no clear D. Trimming stripped 5 bases from V and 4 bases from J, with 12 bases between. Germline loops: CDR1 SNHLY, CDR2 FYNNEI. CDR3 size: 14 residues. The CDR3 loop is CASSSQSGNQPQHF. The CDR3 DNA reads as TGTGCCAGCAGTTCTCAGTCGGGGAATCAGCCCCAGCATTTT.

The rearrangement links TRBV20-1 to TRBJ2-5; 11 bases are a match to TRBD2. The CDR3 totals 15 residues. The germline V gene encodes CDR1 DFQATT and CDR2 SNEGSKA (reference sequence). V was pared by 3 bases and J by 5 bases, with 8 bases of the junction left unmatched. The DNA of the CDR3 is TGCAGTGCTAGGACTAGCGGGATGATCGCGGAGACCCAGTACTTC. Encoded protein: CSARTSGMIAETQYF.

This clonotype has a count of ten or more. The rearrangement uses TRBV7-2 and TRBJ2-3; D is undetermined. Germline V gives CDR1 SGHTA, CDR2 FQGNSA. This CDR3 is 14 amino acids long. V was trimmed by 0 bases and J by 0 bases, leaving 4 bases between them. Here the CDR3 DNA reads TGTGCCAGCAGCTTAGCGGGAAGCACAGATACGCAGTATTTT. Translating gives CASSLAGSTDTQYF.

The table lists this clonotype with many counts. The chain recombines TRBV20-1 with TRBJ2-4; D gene uncertain. V shed 5 bases and J shed 1 base, with 9 bases lying between them. Germline V gene data show CDR1 as DFQATT and CDR2 as SNEGSKA (reference sequence). The CDR3 sequence is 13 residues long. CDR3 region: CSAPTDAKNIQYF. The CDR3, as DNA: TGCAGTGCTCCAACTGACGCCAAAAACATTCAGTACTTC.